This T cell receptor beta chain appears in the sequencing data of a study of CD8 T cells in ankylosing spondylitis. At least ten counts were recorded for this clonotype. Its cognate antigen is unknown. Quantitative barcoded 5'-RACE was used to prepare TCR beta libraries. In TCRdb, the 5' RACE reads were re-called with MiXCR into one record per CDR3 protein. The sample includes under 300,000 distinct CDR3 sequences, around a tenth seen only once; the top ten take less than 7%. Study-level findings and limits: Disease-linked clones were found to be CD8+ and relatively rare in peripheral blood.

Germline V gene data show CDR1 as ENHRY and CDR2 as SYGVKD. Trimming shortened V by 7 bases and J by 0 bases, and 9 bases separated the two germline ends. The CDR3 extends over 13 amino acids. V usage is TRBV10-3 and J usage is TRBJ1-1; D not resolved. The sequence was obtained from a male donor with ankylosing spondylitis or in good health (not recorded which). The specimen sequenced was blood, either unsorted or a sorted T cell fraction (not recorded which). The CDR3 is CAITPDLNTEAFF. The CDR3 nucleotides read TGTGCCATCACCCCAGATCTGAACACTGAAGCTTTCTTT.